This TCR beta chain was sequenced in a study of radiation and T cells in renal cell carcinoma. Overall study context: Nephrectomy followed 15 Gy stereotactic body radiation by 4 weeks.

Of note for this clone: Its antigen is as yet unknown.

Study-level results: Top tumor clonotypes rose in blood 2 weeks post-radiation, then contracted. Baseline intratumoral clonotype presence is unknown without pretreatment biopsies.

Time point in this sample: baseline pretreatment blood. Treatment denoted: 15 Gy SBRT to primary tumor, nephrectomy 4 weeks later. Radiation-treated patients gave blood at baseline, week 2 and week 4. CDR1 and CDR2 from the germline V gene are LNHNV and YYDKDF (reference sequence). The CDR3 loop spans 15 amino acids. The ends were cut back, 3 bases at V and 4 bases at J, with 13 bases in the middle. Repertoires were generated with immunoSEQ multiplex PCR, while TCRdb's copy carries only in-frame clones and drops some. The profile shows 140,000 or so clones, approximately 90% of them singletons. Sequenced here: blood, sampled from a patient whose treatment included radiotherapy and nephrectomy. The V gene is TRBV15, the J gene TRBJ1-5, with D unresolved. This TCR was sampled from a woman aged 45-65 years with renal cell carcinoma. As DNA, the CDR3 is TGTGCCACCAGCAGCCTCCTGGTGGGGAATCAGCCCCAGCATTTT. Protein product: CATSSLLVGNQPQHF.